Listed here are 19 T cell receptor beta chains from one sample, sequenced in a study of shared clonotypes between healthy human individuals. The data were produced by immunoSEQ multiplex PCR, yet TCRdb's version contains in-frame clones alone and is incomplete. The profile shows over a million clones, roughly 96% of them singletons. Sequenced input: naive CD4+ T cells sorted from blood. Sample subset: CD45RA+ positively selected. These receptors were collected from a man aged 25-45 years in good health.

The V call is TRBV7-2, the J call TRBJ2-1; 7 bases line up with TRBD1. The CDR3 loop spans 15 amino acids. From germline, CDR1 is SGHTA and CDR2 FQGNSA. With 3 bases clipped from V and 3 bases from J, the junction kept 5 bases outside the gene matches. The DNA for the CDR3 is TGTGCCAGCAGCTTGCCGACAGGGAACTACAATGAGCAGTTCTTC. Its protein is CASSLPTGNYNEQFF.

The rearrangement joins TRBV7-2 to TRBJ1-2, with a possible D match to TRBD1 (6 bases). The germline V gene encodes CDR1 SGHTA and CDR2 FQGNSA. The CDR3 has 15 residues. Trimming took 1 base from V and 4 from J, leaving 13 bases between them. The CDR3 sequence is CASSLVGAGGYGYTF. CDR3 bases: TGTGCCAGCAGCTTAGTGGGGGCTGGTGGCTATGGCTACACCTTC.

The DNA for the CDR3 is TGTGCCAGCAGCGTTGGGACGGGCACCGGGGAGCTGTTTTTT. It translates to CASSVGTGTGELFF. The V gene is TRBV7-6, the J gene TRBJ2-2, with D perhaps matching TRBD1 or TRBD2 (5 bases each). Trimming took 5 bases from V and 4 from J, leaving 11 bases between them. CDR3 length equals 14 residues. CDR1 SGHVS and CDR2 FNYEAQ come from the germline V gene.

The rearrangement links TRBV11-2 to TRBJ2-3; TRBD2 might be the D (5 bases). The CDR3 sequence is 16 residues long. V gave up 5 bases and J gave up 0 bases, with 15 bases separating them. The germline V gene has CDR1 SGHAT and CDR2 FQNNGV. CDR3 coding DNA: TGTGCCAGCAGCCCATTGACTATATTAAGCACAGATACGCAGTATTTT. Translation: CASSPLTILSTDTQYF.

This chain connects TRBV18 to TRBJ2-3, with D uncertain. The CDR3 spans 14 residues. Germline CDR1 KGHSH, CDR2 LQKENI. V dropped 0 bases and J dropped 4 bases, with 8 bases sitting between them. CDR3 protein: CASSPPYTSDTQYF. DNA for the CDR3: TGTGCCAGCTCACCACCGTATACCTCAGATACGCAGTATTTT.

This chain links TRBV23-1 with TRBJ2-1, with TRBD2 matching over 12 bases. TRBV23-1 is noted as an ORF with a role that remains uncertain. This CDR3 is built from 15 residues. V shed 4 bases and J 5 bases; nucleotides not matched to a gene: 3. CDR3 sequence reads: CASSPRLAGDNEQFF. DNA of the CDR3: TGCGCCAGCAGTCCCCGACTAGCGGGAGACAATGAGCAGTTCTTC.

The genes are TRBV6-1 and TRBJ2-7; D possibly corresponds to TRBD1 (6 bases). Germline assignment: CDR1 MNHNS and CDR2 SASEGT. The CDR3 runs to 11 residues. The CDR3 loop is CENRVKNEQYF. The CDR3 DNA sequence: TGTGAAAACAGGGTGAAGAACGAGCAGTACTTC.

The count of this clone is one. CDR3 region: CASRSAGTGGDEQFF. CDR3 sequence (DNA): TGTGCCAGCAGGTCCGCCGGGACAGGGGGTGATGAGCAGTTCTTC. V is TRBV6-5 and J is TRBJ2-1; TRBD1 matches 11 bases. Germline loops: CDR1 MNHEY, CDR2 SVGAGI. J gave up 8 bases and V 6 bases, and 9 bases lay outside the gene matches. This CDR3 contains 15 residues.

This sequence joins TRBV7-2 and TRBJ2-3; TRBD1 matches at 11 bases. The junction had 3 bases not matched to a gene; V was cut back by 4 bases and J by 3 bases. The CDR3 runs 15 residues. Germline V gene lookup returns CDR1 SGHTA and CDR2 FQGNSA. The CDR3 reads CASSSGQGGTDTQYF. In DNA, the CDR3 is TGTGCCAGCAGCTCGGGACAGGGGGGGACAGATACGCAGTATTTT.

CDR3 loop: CASRGTGYSNQPQHF. The CDR3 DNA reads TGTGCCAGCAGGGGGACAGGGTATAGCAATCAGCCCCAGCATTTT. V is TRBV6-5 and J is TRBJ1-5; 9 positions match TRBD1. With 6 bases clipped from V and 0 bases from J, the junction kept 3 bases outside the gene matches. This CDR3 has 15 residues. The germline gives CDR1 MNHEY, CDR2 SVGAGI.

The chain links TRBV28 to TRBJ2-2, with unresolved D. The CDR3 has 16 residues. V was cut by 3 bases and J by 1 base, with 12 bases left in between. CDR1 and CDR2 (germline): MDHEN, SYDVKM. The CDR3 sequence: CASSFGANLNTGELFF. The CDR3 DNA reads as TGTGCCAGCAGTTTTGGAGCCAACTTGAACACCGGGGAGCTGTTTTTT.

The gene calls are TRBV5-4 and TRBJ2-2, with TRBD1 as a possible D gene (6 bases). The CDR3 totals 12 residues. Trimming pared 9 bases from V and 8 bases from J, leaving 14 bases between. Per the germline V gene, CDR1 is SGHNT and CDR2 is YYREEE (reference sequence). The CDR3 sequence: CATSRQVGELFF. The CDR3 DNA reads TGTGCCACCTCGAGACAGGTGGGGGAGCTGTTTTTT. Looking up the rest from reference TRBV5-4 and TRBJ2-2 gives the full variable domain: ETGVTQSPTHLIKTRGQQVTLRCSSQSGHNTVSWYQQALGQGPQFIFQYYREEENGRGNFPPRFSGLQFPNYSSELNVNALELDDSALYLCATSRQVGELFFGEGSRLTVL.

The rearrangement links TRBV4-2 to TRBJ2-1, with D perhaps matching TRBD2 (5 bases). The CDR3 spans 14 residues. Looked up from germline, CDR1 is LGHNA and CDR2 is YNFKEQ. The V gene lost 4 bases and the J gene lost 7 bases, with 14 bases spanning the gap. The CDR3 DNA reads TGTGCCAGCAGCCCCGTGCAGGAGGTAAATGAGCAGTTCTTC. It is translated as CASSPVQEVNEQFF.

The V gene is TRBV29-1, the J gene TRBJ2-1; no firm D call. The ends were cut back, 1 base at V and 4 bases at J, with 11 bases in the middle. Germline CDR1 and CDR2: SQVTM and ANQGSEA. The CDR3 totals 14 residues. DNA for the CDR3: TGCAGCGTTGAAGTACCCCACAGATACAATGAGCAGTTCTTC. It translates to CSVEVPHRYNEQFF.

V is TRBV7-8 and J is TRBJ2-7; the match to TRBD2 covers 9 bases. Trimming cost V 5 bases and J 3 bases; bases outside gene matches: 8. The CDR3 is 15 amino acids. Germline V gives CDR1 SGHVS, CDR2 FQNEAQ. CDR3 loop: CASSTRREGFYEQYF. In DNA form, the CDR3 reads TGTGCCAGCAGCACCAGGCGGGAGGGTTTCTACGAGCAGTACTTC.

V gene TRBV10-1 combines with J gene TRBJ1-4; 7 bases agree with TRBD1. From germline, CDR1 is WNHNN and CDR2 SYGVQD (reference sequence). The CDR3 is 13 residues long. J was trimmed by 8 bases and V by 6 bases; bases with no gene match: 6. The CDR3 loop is CASRRDSTEKLFF. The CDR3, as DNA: TGCGCCAGCAGACGGGACAGCACGGAAAAACTGTTTTTT.

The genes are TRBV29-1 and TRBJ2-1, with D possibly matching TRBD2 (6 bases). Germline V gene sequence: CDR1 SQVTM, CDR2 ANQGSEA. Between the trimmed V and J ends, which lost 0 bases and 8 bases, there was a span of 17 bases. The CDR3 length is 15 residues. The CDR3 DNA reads TGCAGCGTTGAAGAGGGGCTAGCGAGAAGCGATGAGCAGTTCTTC. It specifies CSVEEGLARSDEQFF.

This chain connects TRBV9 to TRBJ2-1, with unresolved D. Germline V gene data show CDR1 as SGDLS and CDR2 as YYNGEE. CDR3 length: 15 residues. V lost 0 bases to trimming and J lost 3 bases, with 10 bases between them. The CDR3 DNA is TGTGCCAGCAGCGTAGATCCAGTTGGCTACAATGAGCAGTTCTTC. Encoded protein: CASSVDPVGYNEQFF. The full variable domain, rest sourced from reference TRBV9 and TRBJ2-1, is DSGVTQTPKHLITATGQRVTLRCSPRSGDLSVYWYQQSLDQGLQFLIQYYNGEERAKGNILERFSAQQFPDLHSELNLSSLELGDSALYFCASSVDPVGYNEQFFGPGTRLTVL.

The CDR3 sequence: CASERERRSGELFF. For the CDR3, the DNA is TGTGCCAGCGAGCGGGAGCGGAGGTCCGGGGAGCTGTTTTTT. This rearrangement joins TRBV6-1 to TRBJ2-2, with 8 bases lining up with TRBD2. The CDR3 extends over 14 amino acids. V was pared by 8 bases and J by 6 bases, with 8 bases of the junction left unmatched. The germline gives CDR1 MNHNS, CDR2 SASEGT.